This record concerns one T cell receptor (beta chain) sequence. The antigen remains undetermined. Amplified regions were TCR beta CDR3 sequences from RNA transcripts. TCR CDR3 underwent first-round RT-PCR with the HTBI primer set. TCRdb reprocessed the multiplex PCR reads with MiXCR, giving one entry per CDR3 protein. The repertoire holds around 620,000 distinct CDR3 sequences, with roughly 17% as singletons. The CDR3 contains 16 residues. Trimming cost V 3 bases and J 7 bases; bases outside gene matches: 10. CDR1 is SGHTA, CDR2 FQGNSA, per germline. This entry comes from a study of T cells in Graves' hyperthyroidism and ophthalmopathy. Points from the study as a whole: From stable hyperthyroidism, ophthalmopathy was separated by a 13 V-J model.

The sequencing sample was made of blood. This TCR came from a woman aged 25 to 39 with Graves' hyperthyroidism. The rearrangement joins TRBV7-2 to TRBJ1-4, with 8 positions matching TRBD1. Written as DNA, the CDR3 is TGTGCCAGCAGCTTCCTTGGGGGGACAGGAGGTGAAAAACTGTTTTTT. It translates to CASSFLGGTGGEKLFF.